This TCR beta chain was recovered during a study of T cells after yellow fever vaccination. This CDR3 is 16 amino acids long. TCRdb reprocessed the 5' RACE reads with MiXCR, giving one entry per CDR3 protein. Among about 260,000 distinct CDR3 sequences listed, over 10% were seen once. This clonotype has only a few counts. The receptor was derived from a young man who received the YFV17D yellow fever vaccine. The sequencing used CD4+ T cells sorted from PBMCs, collected 45 days after the yellow fever booster vaccination. This chain links TRBV21-1 with TRBJ1-2; the DNA was not compared with TRBD1, the D call given in the table. TRBV21-1 counts as a pseudogene. In DNA, the CDR3 is TGTGCCAGCAGCAAAGAGGGACAACCGAACGACTATGGCTACACCTTC. Protein sequence: CASSKEGQPNDYGYTF.